A single sample is the source of the 15 T cell receptor beta chains below, sequenced in a study of blood T cell repertoires in COVID-19. TCRdb's table, derived via immunoSEQ multiplex PCR, lists solely in-frame clones and lacks some. The table has approximately 120,000 clones, about 77% seen once. The sample consisted of peripheral blood. The source is a human donor in a cohort sampled during active COVID-19.

The chain uses TRBV19 and TRBJ2-1, with TRBD2 matching over 12 bases. J lost 5 bases, V lost 1 base, and 3 bases had no gene match. The CDR3 runs 16 residues. Germline assignment: CDR1 LNHDA and CDR2 SQIVND (reference sequence). CDR3 in amino acids: CASSIVRTSGDNEQFF. CDR3 DNA sequence: TGTGCCAGTAGTATAGTGAGGACTAGCGGGGACAATGAGCAGTTCTTC.

V gene TRBV4-3 combines with J gene TRBJ2-3; TRBD1 matches at 9 bases. Trimming took 4 bases from V and 4 from J; bases not matched to a gene: 6. Germline V gene data show CDR1 as LGHNA and CDR2 as YSLEER. The CDR3 totals 15 residues. CDR3 DNA: TGCGCCAGCAGCCCTACAGGGGGCAGGGCAGATACGCAGTATTTT. The encoded protein is CASSPTGGRADTQYF.

V and J are TRBV15 and TRBJ2-1; 13 bases fit TRBD2. Germline lookup yields CDR1 LNHNV and CDR2 YYDKDF (reference sequence). Trimming at V came to 1 base and at J to 3 bases, leaving 3 bases not matched to a gene. The CDR3 runs 17 residues. CDR3: CATSRGRTSGGYNEQFF. DNA of the CDR3: TGTGCCACCAGCAGAGGGAGGACTAGCGGGGGCTACAATGAGCAGTTCTTC.

The chain joins TRBV6-5 to TRBJ1-2, with unresolved D. This CDR3 comprises 16 residues. The germline V gene has CDR1 MNHEY and CDR2 SVGAGI. The V end was cut by 0 bases, the J end by 8 bases, with 19 bases between. The CDR3 nucleotides are TGTGCCAGCAGTTACTCGAATGTCCCCGGGGAAGACGGCTACACCTTC. The encoded protein is CASSYSNVPGEDGYTF.

The chain combines TRBV19 with TRBJ1-1, with D hard to call. The germline CDR1 and CDR2 sequences are LNHDA and SQIVND (reference sequence). V was shortened by 4 bases and J by 6 bases, with 12 bases between the two germline ends. CDR3 length: 13 residues. The chain's CDR3 is CASSKTRLAEAFF. For the CDR3, the DNA is TGTGCCAGTAGTAAGACCAGGTTGGCTGAAGCTTTCTTT.

This chain joins TRBV12-3 or TRBV12-4 and TRBJ2-1; D gene uncertain. Trimming took 1 base from V and 7 from J, leaving 8 bases between them. The CDR3 spans 13 residues. The CDR3 DNA sequence: TGTGCCAGCAGTTTAGTGGCAGAAAATGAGCAGTTCTTC. Translating gives CASSLVAENEQFF.

The rearrangement joins TRBV7-9 to TRBJ1-3, with D possibly matching TRBD1 (5 bases). Germline values: CDR1 SEHNR, CDR2 FQNEAQ (reference sequence). The CDR3 has 13 residues. Trimming removed 5 bases from V and 2 bases from J, with 7 bases in between. CDR3 nucleotides: TGTGCCAGCAGCACGACAGCTGGAAACACCATATATTTT. This gives the protein CASSTTAGNTIYF.

The chain joins TRBV19 to TRBJ1-6; TRBD1 agrees at 8 bases. CDR1 and CDR2 (germline): LNHDA, SQIVND (reference sequence). V gave up 4 bases and J gave up 10 bases; unmatched junction bases: 3. The CDR3 sequence is 13 residues long. CDR3 sequence (DNA): TGTGCCAGTAGTACGGACAGGGAGTCACCCCTCCACTTT. Its protein product is CASSTDRESPLHF.

The chain uses TRBV28 and TRBJ2-5; D uncertain. This CDR3 spans 17 amino acids. With 3 bases removed from V and 1 base from J, the gap between germline ends came to 18 bases. Looked up from germline, CDR1 is MDHEN and CDR2 is SYDVKM. The CDR3: CASSFRPSRNFQETQYF. The DNA for the CDR3 is TGTGCCAGCAGTTTTCGACCCTCTAGAAATTTCCAAGAGACCCAGTACTTC.

This clone has only one observation. This chain links TRBV28 with TRBJ2-4; D perhaps matches TRBD2 (6 bases). The CDR3 has 16 amino acids. Trimming left V 2 bases short and J 4 bases short, with 15 bases between. The germline CDR1 and CDR2 sequences are MDHEN and SYDVKM. CDR3 nucleotide sequence: TGTGCCAGCAGTTTAGGAGTGAGACGGGGGAAAAACATTCAGTACTTC. As protein: CASSLGVRRGKNIQYF. The variable domain in full, with the rest retrieved from reference TRBV28 and TRBJ2-4, is DVKVTQSSRYLVKRTGEKVFLECVQDMDHENMFWYRQDPGLGLRLIYFSYDVKMKEKGDIPEGYSVSREKKERFSLILESASTNQTSMYLCASSLGVRRGKNIQYFGAGTRLSVL.

CDR3 bases: TGTGCCACCAGCAGACCCGGGAGGACAGGGACCAACTATGGCTACACCTTC. Protein product: CATSRPGRTGTNYGYTF. The chain employs TRBV15 and TRBJ1-2; TRBD1 matches at 8 bases. After removal of 2 bases from V and 2 bases from J, the junction contained 10 bases not matched to a gene. CDR1 is LNHNV, CDR2 YYDKDF, per germline (reference sequence). The CDR3 has 17 residues.

V and J are TRBV10-3 and TRBJ2-2; possibly TRBD2 for D (6 bases). V dropped 5 bases and J dropped 8 bases, with 9 bases sitting between them. Germline V gene data show CDR1 as ENHRY and CDR2 as SYGVKD. The CDR3 totals 12 residues. The CDR3 DNA reads TGTGCCATCAGTCCTCTAGCGGGGGAGCTGTTTTTT. Protein sequence: CAISPLAGELFF.

This rearrangement joins TRBV27 to TRBJ2-7, with 8 bases fitting TRBD2. The germline gives CDR1 MNHEY, CDR2 SMNVEV (reference sequence). The CDR3 loop spans 10 amino acids. The CDR3 DNA sequence: TGTGTAGCGGGAAACTACGAGCAGTACTTC. Amino acids: CVAGNYEQYF.

This rearrangement joins TRBV9 to TRBJ2-3; 9 bases align to TRBD2. CDR3 size: 17 residues. Germline lookup yields CDR1 SGDLS and CDR2 YYNGEE. V was pared by 0 bases and J by 0 bases, with 5 bases of the junction left unmatched. In DNA form, the CDR3 reads TGTGCCAGCAGCGTAGGTAGCGGGGGCCTTAGCACAGATACGCAGTATTTT. Encoded protein: CASSVGSGGLSTDTQYF.

V usage is TRBV18 and J usage is TRBJ2-3; the match to TRBD2 covers 13 bases. Germline trimming cut 3 bases from V and 2 bases from J; bases unmatched to any gene: 2. The germline V gene has CDR1 KGHSH and CDR2 LQKENI. The CDR3 covers 16 residues. The CDR3 DNA reads as TGTGCCAGCTCACCCGGGACTAGCGGGACCACAGATACGCAGTATTTT. Protein: CASSPGTSGTTDTQYF.